The sequence of this T cell receptor beta chain was determined in a study of cytomegalovirus exposure and HLA in healthy donors. Method: immunoSEQ multiplex PCR; TCRdb's copy keeps in-frame clones and lacks some. The repertoire has tens of thousands of clones, about 95% of them found once; the top ten carry around 0.69%. Germline values: CDR1 SGHNT, CDR2 YYREEE (reference sequence). This CDR3 is built from 15 residues. Trimming removed 4 bases from V and 5 bases from J, with 16 bases in between. The source material was PBMCs. V gene TRBV5-4 combines with J gene TRBJ2-1; tentatively, D is TRBD2 (5 bases). The sequence was obtained from a woman aged 18-35 years in good health and CMV-seronegative. The CDR3 nucleotides are TGTGCCAGCAGCCGAGAGGGAGAAATGAACAATGAGCAGTTCTTC. Translated, it gives CASSREGEMNNEQFF.